This TCR beta chain was captured in a study of blood T cell repertoires in COVID-19. Across the study: There were acute and convalescent COVID-19 samples, and they came from the United States, Italy and Spain. Sample material is recorded as cDNA or gDNA derived from T cells, B-cell-depleted T cells, or PBMCs.

In the study's own analysis: Scientists estimated how many nucleated cells there were by amplifying reference gene primers. The table came from immunoSEQ multiplex PCR; TCRdb's copy has only in-frame clones and leaves some out. From that table come the V and J calls and clone size; the DNA was used to work out D and trimming. The table records roughly 110,000 clones, more than 75% of them present only once. The CDR3 is 13 amino acids. Germline V gene sequence: CDR1 KGHSH, CDR2 LQKENI. The ends were cut back, 6 bases at V and 7 bases at J, with 16 bases in the middle. This receptor was identified in a middle-aged woman with acute or convalescent COVID-19. Source material: peripheral blood. The chain employs TRBV18 and TRBJ2-7; D might be TRBD2 (6 bases). The CDR3 here is CASSRSDSGEQYF. The CDR3 DNA sequence: TGTGCCAGCTCCCGAAGCGACAGCGGGGAGCAGTACTTC.